Described below is a single TCR beta chain sequence and its context. The sample comes from a study of blood T cell repertoires in COVID-19. Overall study context: Spain, Italy and the United States supplied samples that represented acute and convalescent COVID-19. Sample material is recorded as cDNA or gDNA derived from T cells, B-cell-depleted T cells, or PBMCs.

Per the study methods: By means of reference gene primer amplification, nucleated cell counts were estimated. Clones were read by immunoSEQ multiplex PCR, and TCRdb kept only the in-frame ones, dropping some. Clone size and the V and J calls come from that table; the DNA yielded D and trimming. The sample records roughly 100,000 clones, 80% to 90% being singletons. V lost 5 bases to trimming and J lost 7 bases, with 12 bases between them. CDR1 and CDR2 from the germline V gene are GTSNPN and SVGIG (reference sequence). CDR3 length: 13 amino acids. Recruited during active infection, patients (from Seattle) were subsequently followed longitudinally.

The genes are TRBV30 and TRBJ1-6, with D possibly TRBD1 on 5 matching bases. The receptor was derived from a man in his forties or fifties with COVID-19, enrolled during active disease. The sequencing input was peripheral blood. The CDR3 DNA follows: TGTGCCTGGGCCTTTAACAGGAATTCACCCCTCCACTTT. Translating gives CAWAFNRNSPLHF.